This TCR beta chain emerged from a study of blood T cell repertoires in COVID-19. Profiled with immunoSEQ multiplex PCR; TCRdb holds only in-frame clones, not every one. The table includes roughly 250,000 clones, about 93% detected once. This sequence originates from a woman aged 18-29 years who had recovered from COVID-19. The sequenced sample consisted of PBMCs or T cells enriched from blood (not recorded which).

The chain's CDR3 is CASSFGQFVYEQYF. The CDR3 nucleotides read TGTGCCAGCAGTTTTGGTCAGTTTGTCTACGAGCAGTACTTC. This sequence joins TRBV28 and TRBJ2-7; D unclear. V lost 3 bases to trimming and J lost 3 bases, with 12 bases between them. Per the germline V gene, CDR1 is MDHEN and CDR2 is SYDVKM. The CDR3 covers 14 residues.